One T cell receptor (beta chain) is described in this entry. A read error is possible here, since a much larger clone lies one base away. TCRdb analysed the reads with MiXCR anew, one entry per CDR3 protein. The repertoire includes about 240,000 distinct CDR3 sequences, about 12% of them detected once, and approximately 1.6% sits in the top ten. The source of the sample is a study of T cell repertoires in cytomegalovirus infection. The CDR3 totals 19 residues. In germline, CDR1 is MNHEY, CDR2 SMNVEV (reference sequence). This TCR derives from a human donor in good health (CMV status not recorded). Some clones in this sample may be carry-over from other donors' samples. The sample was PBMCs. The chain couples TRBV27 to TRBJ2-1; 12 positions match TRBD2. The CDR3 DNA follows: TGTGCCAGCAGTTCCCCGGGACTAGCGGGTCAAAGCGCCTACAATGAGCAGATCTTC. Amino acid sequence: CASSSPGLAGQSAYNEQIF.